This TCR beta chain was documented in a study of shared clonotypes between healthy human individuals (dated by TCRdb to the early 2020s). Context from the whole study: A couple of women and a few men aged 18 to 49 years were included in the cohort. Per donor, leukapheresis produced somewhere between about 0.85 and 10 billion PBMCs. Libraries were prepared and TCR repertoires were sequenced by different laboratories using diverse techniques, in order to increase sequencing depth and limit assay-specific biases. For each donor, CD4 naive and CD4 memory were each run on three plates, CD8 naive on two plates, and CD8 memory on one plate. To estimate repertoire size and how much clonotype sharing occurs between individuals, the study deeply sequenced the blood TCR repertoires of 4 to 6 healthy adults. The paper's findings and limits, for the study overall: Pairwise subsampling indicated that sequencing depth was expected to affect the degree of clonotype sharing among donors. Even with the large sequencing depth, rarefaction of the sorted-subset datasets indicated that sequencing was incomplete. Estimated clonotype richness was generally larger for naive than for memory subsets. Sampling was limited to blood, and TCR repertoires in tissue likely differ from TCR repertoires in blood. When a handful of donors were compared, the shared fraction of clonotypes was about 5.4% for naive CD4, around 3.6% for naive CD8, 2% to 2.5% for memory CD4, and approximately 0.4% for memory CD8. The genetic and exposure-history diversity represented was limited by the small number of donors. Higher generation probabilities were observed for clonotypes shared by all four sorted-subset donors than for non-shared clonotypes.

Concerning this clone itself: Its binding antigen is unknown. The record has no base qualities; no much larger clone is one base away.

The junction shows trimming of 5 bases on V and 6 bases on J, plus 20 bases between the germline ends. Inclusive of the bounding cysteine and phenylalanine, the CDR3 is 15 residues long. The retained sequence is limited to the CDR3, 45 bases, with the frame set at the first base. Taken from the germline V gene, the CDR1 and CDR2 loops are SQVTM and ANQGSEA. The donors were healthy, HIV-negative adults who had no recently reported acute infections or vaccinations. Every donor was a Caucasian adult living in Nashville, Tennessee, USA. CD4+ T cells were enriched by magnetic negative selection, after which naive cells were positively selected on CD45RA and the negative fraction was taken as the memory subset. Blood was obtained by leukapheresis, after which PBMCs were separated by Ficoll-Histopaque density gradient centrifugation and cryopreserved in liquid nitrogen vapor phase. Analytical flow cytometry was used to check the purity and quantity of every magnetically sorted T cell population. Genomic DNA was isolated from each sorted fraction and quantified by UV absorbance on a Nanodrop 2000c.

Using the deep immunoSEQ assay, TCR CDR3 regions were amplified from genomic DNA by multiplex PCR. Extracted genomic DNA from each cell subset was spread evenly across all wells of several immunoSEQ 96-well plates, with each plate serving as a replicate. Each replicate PCR for sorted subsets received 200 ng genomic DNA, equal to tens of thousands of T cell genomes. The purified libraries were quantified using a Qubit 3.0 fluorometer, sized with a Bioanalyzer 2100, and then quantified again using the KAPA Library Quantification kit. Every immunoSEQ 96-well plate was sequenced on a separate single-read 150-cycle Illumina NextSeq 550 flow cell. In the paper's pipeline: Because the immunoSEQ output held only junctional sequences and lacked quality scores, the filtering could not match the filtering applied to full-length reads. To assign V/J genes and CDR3, sequences were annotated using PyIR, a Python wrapper for IgBLAST v1.9, with IMGT germline references. Reads were filtered out if the reads had weak V/J assignments (E-value above 1e-6), no CDR3, stop codons, out-of-frame junctions, or ambiguous translated residues. V3J clonotypes were defined by identical inferred V gene, J gene, and CDR3 amino acid sequence. Percentage overlap between repertoires was computed as shared unique clonotypes divided by the size of the smaller repertoire. Three approaches were used to assess repertoire richness: RTK rarefaction, the Chao1 estimator, and Recon v2.1 estimates of unobserved clonotypes. OLGA was used to compute generation probabilities for all TCRbeta clonotypes that the gDNA method yielded from a handful of donors. TCRdb's version of the immuneACCESS table is confined to in-frame rearrangements and falls short of the full clone set. An unresolved V gene accounts for under half of the shortfall where checked; the remainder is of unknown origin. Clone size and the V and J calls come from that table; the DNA yielded D and trimming. The table for this sample lists 1 million to 1.2 million clones; roughly 80% of them were counted only once. More than 0.85% of the sample belongs to the ten largest clones.

The sequenced material came from memory CD4+ T cells from PBMCs. The intended sense of this specimen's cell subset or site label: CD45RA-negative fraction. The sequence derives from a young man in good health. Some clones in this sample may be carry-over from other donors' samples. The V and J genes are TRBV29-1 and TRBJ2-1; the D call is possibly TRBD1 or TRBD2, each sharing 5 bases. The bases read TGCAGCGTTCCTCTGGGCTGGGGGTATGGCAATGAGCAGTTCTTC. The resulting protein is CSVPLGWGYGNEQFF.